This T cell receptor (beta chain) was documented in a study of T cell repertoires in ileal Crohn's disease. The repertoire was sequenced with immunoSEQ multiplex PCR; TCRdb's copy has only in-frame clones and lacks some. The profile shows approximately 15,000 clones, 80% of them singletons. V was shortened by 1 base and J by 7 bases, with 11 bases between the two germline ends. The CDR3 consists of 14 residues. Germline CDR1 is MNHNS and CDR2 is SASEGT. The rearrangement joins TRBV6-1 to TRBJ1-5; D not certain. This TCR was sampled from an adult with Crohn's disease. The sequencing sample was made of ileal tissue. The CDR3 region is CASSEDSQWQPQHF. As DNA, the CDR3 is TGTGCCAGCAGTGAAGATAGCCAATGGCAGCCCCAGCATTTT.